The clone carrying this T cell receptor (beta chain) was observed a handful of times. The data were obtained in a study of human T cells and chemical hapten exposure. The CDR3 length is 16 residues. The V and J ends lost 1 base and 5 bases respectively, with 14 bases between them. CDR1 is SNHLY, CDR2 FYNNEI, per germline. Each CDR3 protein gets one entry after TCRdb re-called the RACE reads with MiXCR. The table has under 300,000 distinct CDR3 sequences, roughly 7.7% seen once; the top ten hold 1.2%. As for time point: pre-sensitization, week 0. Noted treatment: therapeutic diphenylcyclopropenone sensitization with weekly scalp DPC.

The chain combines TRBV2 with TRBJ2-2; a possible D gene is TRBD2 (5 bases). The TCR sequence derives from a man between 18 and 35 years old with alopecia areata. Some clones in this sample may be carry-over from other donors' samples. The sample was whole blood, taken in connection with sensitization to the hapten diphenylcyclopropenone (DPC). CDR3 coding DNA: TGTGCCAGCAGTGAAGGCATGGGTACGGGGACCGGGGAGCTGTTTTTT. Protein sequence: CASSEGMGTGTGELFF.